This entry features one T cell receptor (beta chain) sequence. Germline loops: CDR1 SEHNR, CDR2 FQNEAQ (reference sequence). The V and J ends lost 3 bases and 7 bases respectively, with 9 bases between them. There are 12 residues in the CDR3. The data originate from a study of blood T cell repertoires in COVID-19. Overall study: From the United States, Italy and Spain came samples of acute and convalescent COVID-19.

Generated by immunoSEQ multiplex PCR, the TCRdb table keeps only in-frame clones and is missing some. The sample consists of about 190,000 clones, 70% to 90% of them appearing once. What was sequenced was PBMCs or T cells enriched from blood (not recorded which). The chain employs TRBV7-9 and TRBJ1-1; D may be TRBD1 (6 bases). The receptor's source is a woman between 40 and 50 years old in a cohort exposed to, infected with or recovered from COVID-19 (not recorded which). Here the CDR3 reads CASSFGQREAFF. The CDR3 DNA reads TGTGCCAGCAGCTTCGGACAGCGTGAAGCTTTCTTT.